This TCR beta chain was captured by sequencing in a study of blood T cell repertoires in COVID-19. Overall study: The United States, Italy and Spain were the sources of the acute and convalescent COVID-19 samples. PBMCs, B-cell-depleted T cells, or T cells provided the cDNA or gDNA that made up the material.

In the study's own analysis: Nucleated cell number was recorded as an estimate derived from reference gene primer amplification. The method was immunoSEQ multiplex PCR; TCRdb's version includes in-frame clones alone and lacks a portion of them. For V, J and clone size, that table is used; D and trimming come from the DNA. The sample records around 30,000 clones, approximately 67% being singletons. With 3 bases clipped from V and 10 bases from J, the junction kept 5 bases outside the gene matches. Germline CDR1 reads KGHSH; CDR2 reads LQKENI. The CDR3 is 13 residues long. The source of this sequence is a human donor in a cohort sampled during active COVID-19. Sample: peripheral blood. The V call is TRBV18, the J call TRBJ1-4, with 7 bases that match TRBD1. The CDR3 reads CASSPTGTVKLFF. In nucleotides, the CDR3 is TGTGCCAGCTCACCCACCGGGACAGTAAAACTGTTTTTT. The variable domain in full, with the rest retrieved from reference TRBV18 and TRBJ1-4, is NAGVMQNPRHLVRRRGQEARLRCSPMKGHSHVYWYRQLPEEGLKFMVYLQKENIIDESGMPKERFSAEFPKEGPSILRIQQVVRGDSAAYFCASSPTGTVKLFFGSGTQLSVL.